This is a list of T cell receptor beta chains from one sample in a study of T cell repertoires in aging, cancer and after chemotherapy. TCRdb analysed the multiplex PCR reads with MiXCR anew, one entry per CDR3 protein. The sample records about 2,900 distinct CDR3 sequences, 20% to 25% being singletons. The sequencing sample was made of blood. The receptors were gathered from a human donor with a blood cancer. Each CDR3 is given without its conserved first and last residue. D genes are given only for firm matches.

d_gene: TRBD1
j_gene: TRBJ1-1
v_gene: TRBV6-2/TRBV6-3
CDR3aa: ASSHRDRSFEAF

d_gene: TRBD1
j_gene: TRBJ1-1
v_gene: TRBV18
CDR3aa: ANSPVRGPGEAF

d_gene: -
j_gene: TRBJ2-1
v_gene: TRBV6-2/TRBV6-3
CDR3aa: ASSYWSPLNEQF

d_gene: -
j_gene: TRBJ1-1
v_gene: TRBV20-1
CDR3aa: SALPGSSTEAF

d_gene: -
j_gene: TRBJ2-3
v_gene: TRBV5-4
CDR3aa: ASSVVAADTQY

d_gene: -
j_gene: TRBJ1-6
v_gene: TRBV6-1
CDR3aa: ASSEVPTLSNSPLH

d_gene: -
j_gene: TRBJ2-3
v_gene: TRBV29-1
CDR3aa: SVDKGTGTDTQY

d_gene: TRBD1
j_gene: TRBJ1-2
v_gene: TRBV13
CDR3aa: ASSLTGAYGYT

d_gene: TRBD1
j_gene: TRBJ1-1
v_gene: TRBV20-1
CDR3aa: SARSVTGVRTEAF

d_gene: TRBD2
j_gene: TRBJ2-3
v_gene: TRBV6-5
CDR3aa: ATGTGRAKDTQY

d_gene: TRBD2
j_gene: TRBJ2-7
v_gene: TRBV30
CDR3aa: AWSVQAGVSYEQY

d_gene: -
j_gene: TRBJ1-5
v_gene: TRBV12-3/TRBV12-4
CDR3aa: ASSYHNSNQPQH

d_gene: TRBD1
j_gene: TRBJ2-1
v_gene: TRBV5-4
CDR3aa: ASSLGTGGYNEQF

d_gene: -
j_gene: TRBJ1-1
v_gene: TRBV29-1
CDR3aa: SGGALFTEAF

d_gene: -
j_gene: TRBJ1-6
v_gene: TRBV7-4
CDR3aa: ASSLISRGEGSPLH

d_gene: -
j_gene: TRBJ2-1
v_gene: TRBV27
CDR3aa: ASSLSGLPRNEQF

d_gene: -
j_gene: TRBJ1-1
v_gene: TRBV12-3/TRBV12-4
CDR3aa: ASSLPGPACAF

d_gene: TRBD1
j_gene: TRBJ1-3
v_gene: TRBV6-2/TRBV6-3
CDR3aa: ASRRTGTLSGNTIY